This TCR beta chain came from a study of cytomegalovirus exposure and HLA in healthy donors. Overall study context: T cells numbering about 179 million yielded 117 million unique TCR beta sequences in an earlier analysis. Study outcomes and limitations: Being productive about 90% or about 30% of the time was typical of most TCR beta V segments in an earlier analysis.

The PCR made use of 60 Vbeta and 13 Jbeta primers. Produced via immunoSEQ multiplex PCR; TCRdb's table is partial and in-frame only. The table lists 95,000 to 150,000 clones, 80% of them singletons. As for this clone: Its antigen is still unknown.

Deletions cut 1 base from V and 2 bases from J, with 18 bases between. There are 17 residues in the CDR3. Germline V gene data show CDR1 as LNHNV and CDR2 as YYDKDF (reference sequence). This TCR derives from a man aged 25 to 40 in good health and CMV-seronegative. This chain links TRBV15 with TRBJ2-7; D may be TRBD1 (5 bases). The sequenced sample was PBMCs. CDR3 coding DNA: TGTGCCACCAGCAGAGGGCCCCCCAGGGCCGGCACCTACGAGCAGTACTTC. It codes for CATSRGPPRAGTYEQYF.